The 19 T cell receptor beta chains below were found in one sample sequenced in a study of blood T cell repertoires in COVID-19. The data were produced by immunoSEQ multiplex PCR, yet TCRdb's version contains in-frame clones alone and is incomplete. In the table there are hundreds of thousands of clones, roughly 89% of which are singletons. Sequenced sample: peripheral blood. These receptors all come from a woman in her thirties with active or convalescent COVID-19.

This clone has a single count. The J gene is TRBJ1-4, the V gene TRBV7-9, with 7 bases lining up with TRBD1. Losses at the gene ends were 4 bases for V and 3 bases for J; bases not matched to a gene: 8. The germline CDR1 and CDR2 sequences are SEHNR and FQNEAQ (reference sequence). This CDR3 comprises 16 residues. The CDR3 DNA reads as TGTGCCAGCAGCTCCGCTACAGGGGTCCCTAATGAAAAACTGTTTTTT. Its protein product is CASSSATGVPNEKLFF.

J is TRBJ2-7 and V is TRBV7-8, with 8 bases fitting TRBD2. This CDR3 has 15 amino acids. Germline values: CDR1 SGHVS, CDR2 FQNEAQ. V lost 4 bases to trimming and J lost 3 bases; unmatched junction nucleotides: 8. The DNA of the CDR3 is TGTGCCAGCAGCTCCAGCGGGGGAGATTACTACGAGCAGTACTTC. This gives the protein CASSSSGGDYYEQYF.

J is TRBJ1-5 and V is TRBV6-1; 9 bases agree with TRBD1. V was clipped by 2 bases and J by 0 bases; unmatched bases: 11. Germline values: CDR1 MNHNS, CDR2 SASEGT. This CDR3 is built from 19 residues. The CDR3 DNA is TGTGCCAGCAGTGAAAGGTTTGGGACAGGGATTAATAGCAATCAGCCCCAGCATTTT. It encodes CASSERFGTGINSNQPQHF.

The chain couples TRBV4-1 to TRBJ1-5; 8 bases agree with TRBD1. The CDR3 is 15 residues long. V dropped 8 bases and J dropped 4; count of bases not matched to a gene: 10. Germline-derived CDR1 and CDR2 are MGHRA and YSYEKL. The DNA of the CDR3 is TGCGCCAGCCAACAAACAGGGGGTTTTAATCAGCCCCAGCATTTT. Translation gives CASQQTGGFNQPQHF.

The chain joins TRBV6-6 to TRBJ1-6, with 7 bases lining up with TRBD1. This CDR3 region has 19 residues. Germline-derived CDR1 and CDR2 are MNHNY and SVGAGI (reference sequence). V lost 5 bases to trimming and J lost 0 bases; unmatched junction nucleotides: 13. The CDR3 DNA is TGTGCCAGCAGTCGATCCGGGACAGCAAAGAGCTCCTATAATTCACCCCTCCACTTT. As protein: CASSRSGTAKSSYNSPLHF.

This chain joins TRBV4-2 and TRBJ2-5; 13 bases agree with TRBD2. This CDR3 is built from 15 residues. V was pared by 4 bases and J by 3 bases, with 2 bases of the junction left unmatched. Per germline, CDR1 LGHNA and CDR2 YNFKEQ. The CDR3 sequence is CASSLGLAGEETQYF. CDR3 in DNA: TGTGCCAGCAGCCTTGGACTAGCGGGAGAAGAGACCCAGTACTTC.

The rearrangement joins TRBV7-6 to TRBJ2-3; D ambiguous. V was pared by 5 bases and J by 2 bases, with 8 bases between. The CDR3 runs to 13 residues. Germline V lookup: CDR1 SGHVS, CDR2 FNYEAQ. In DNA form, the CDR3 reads TGTGCCAGCAGCCCCTTCCCCACAGATACGCAGTATTTT. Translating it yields CASSPFPTDTQYF.

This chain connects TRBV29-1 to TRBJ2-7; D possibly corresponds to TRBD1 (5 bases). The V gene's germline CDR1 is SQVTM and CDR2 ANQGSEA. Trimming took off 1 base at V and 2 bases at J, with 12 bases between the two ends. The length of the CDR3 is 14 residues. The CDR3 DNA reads TGCAGCGTTGAAGTGACAGCGTTTCCCTACGAGCAGTACTTC. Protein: CSVEVTAFPYEQYF.

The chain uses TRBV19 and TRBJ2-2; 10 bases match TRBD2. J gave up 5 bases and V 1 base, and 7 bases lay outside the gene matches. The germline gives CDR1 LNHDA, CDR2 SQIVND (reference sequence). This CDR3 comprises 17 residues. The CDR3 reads CASSIGLAGSRTGELFF. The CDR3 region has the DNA TGTGCCAGTAGTATAGGACTAGCGGGCAGCAGAACCGGGGAGCTGTTTTTT.

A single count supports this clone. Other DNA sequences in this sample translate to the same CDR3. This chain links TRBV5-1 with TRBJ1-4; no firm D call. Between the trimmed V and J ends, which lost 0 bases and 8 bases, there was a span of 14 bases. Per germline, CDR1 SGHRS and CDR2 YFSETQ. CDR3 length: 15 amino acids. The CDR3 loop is CASSLAGGLNEKLFF. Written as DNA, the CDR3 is TGCGCCAGCAGCTTGGCCGGAGGGCTAAACGAAAAACTGTTTTTT.

CDR3 coding DNA: TGTGCCAGCAGCACCGGGACTAGCGGGAGAGTGTTCAATGAGCAGTTCTTC. Amino acid sequence: CASSTGTSGRVFNEQFF. The chain combines TRBV21-1 with TRBJ2-1; TRBD2 is the table's D call, not checked against the DNA. TRBV21-1 corresponds to a pseudogene. This CDR3 comprises 17 residues.

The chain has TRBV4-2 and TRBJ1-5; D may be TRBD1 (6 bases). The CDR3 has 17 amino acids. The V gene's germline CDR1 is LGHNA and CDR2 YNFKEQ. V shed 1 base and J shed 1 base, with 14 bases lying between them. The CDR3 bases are TGTGCCAGCAGCCAAGTCTCCAGGGGTAGCAGCAATCAGCCCCAGCATTTT. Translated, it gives CASSQVSRGSSNQPQHF.

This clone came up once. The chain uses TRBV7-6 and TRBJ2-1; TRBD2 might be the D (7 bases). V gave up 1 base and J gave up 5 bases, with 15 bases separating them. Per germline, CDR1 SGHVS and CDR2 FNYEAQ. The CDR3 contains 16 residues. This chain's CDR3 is CASSLVVGGPNNEQFF. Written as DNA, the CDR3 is TGTGCCAGCAGCTTAGTAGTGGGGGGGCCTAACAATGAGCAGTTCTTC.

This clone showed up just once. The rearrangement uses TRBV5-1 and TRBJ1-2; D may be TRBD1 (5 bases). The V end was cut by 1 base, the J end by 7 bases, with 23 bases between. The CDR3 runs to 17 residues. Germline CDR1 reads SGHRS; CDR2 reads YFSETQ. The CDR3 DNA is TGCGCCAGCAGCTTGATGGAGGCCCAGGGACTTAAGGGTGGCTACACCTTC. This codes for CASSLMEAQGLKGGYTF.

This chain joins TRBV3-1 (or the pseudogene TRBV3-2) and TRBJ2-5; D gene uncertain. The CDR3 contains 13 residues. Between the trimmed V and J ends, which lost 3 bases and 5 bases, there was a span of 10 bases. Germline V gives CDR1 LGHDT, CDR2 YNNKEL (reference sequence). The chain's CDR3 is CASSQARSETQYF. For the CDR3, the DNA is TGTGCCAGCAGCCAGGCTCGTTCGGAGACCCAGTACTTC.

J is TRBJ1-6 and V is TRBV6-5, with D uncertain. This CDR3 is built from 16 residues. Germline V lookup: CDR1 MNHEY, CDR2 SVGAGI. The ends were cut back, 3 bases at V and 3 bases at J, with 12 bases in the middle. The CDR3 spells CASSYSQRIYNSPLHF. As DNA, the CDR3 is TGTGCCAGCAGTTATTCCCAGAGGATCTATAATTCACCCCTCCACTTT.

CDR3 sequence (DNA): TGCGCCAGCAGCTCGGGACTAGCGGGAGATACATACAATGAGCAGTTCTTC. Encoded protein: CASSSGLAGDTYNEQFF. The rearrangement uses TRBV5-1 and TRBJ2-1, with 14 bases matching TRBD2. V was pared by 3 bases and J by 4 bases, with 6 bases of the junction left unmatched. The CDR3 covers 17 residues. In germline, CDR1 is SGHRS, CDR2 YFSETQ.

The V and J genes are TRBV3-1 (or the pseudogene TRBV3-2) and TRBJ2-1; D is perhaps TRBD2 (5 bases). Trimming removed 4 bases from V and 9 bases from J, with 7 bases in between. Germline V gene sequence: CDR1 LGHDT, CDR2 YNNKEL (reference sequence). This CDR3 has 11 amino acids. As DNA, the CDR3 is TGTGCCAGCAGCCGGGCGGGTGAGCAGTTCTTC. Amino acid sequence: CASSRAGEQFF.

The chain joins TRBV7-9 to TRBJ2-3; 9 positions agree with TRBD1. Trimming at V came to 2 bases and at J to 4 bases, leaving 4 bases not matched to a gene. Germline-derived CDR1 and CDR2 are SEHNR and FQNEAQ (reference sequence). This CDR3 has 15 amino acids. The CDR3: CASSLMGQGSDTQYF. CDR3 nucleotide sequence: TGTGCCAGCAGCTTAATGGGACAGGGCTCAGATACGCAGTATTTT.